The 11 T cell receptor beta chains below come from one sample, sequenced in a study of blood T cell repertoires in COVID-19. Only in-frame clones appear in the TCRdb table, and some are missing; sequencing was by immunoSEQ multiplex PCR. Here the sample spans roughly 240,000 clones, approximately 84% being singletons. Sequenced material: peripheral blood. The receptors come from an elderly woman with acute or convalescent COVID-19.

Here the CDR3 reads CASSVGGLAGSDTQYF. DNA for the CDR3: TGTGCCAGCAGCGTAGGAGGACTAGCGGGCTCAGATACGCAGTATTTT. The V call is TRBV9, the J call TRBJ2-3; 11 bases line up with TRBD2. Germline trimming cut 0 bases from V and 4 bases from J; bases unmatched to any gene: 4. This CDR3 has 16 amino acids. Germline V gene lookup returns CDR1 SGDLS and CDR2 YYNGEE.

V is TRBV27 and J is TRBJ1-5; D gene unclear. The CDR3 contains 15 residues. CDR1 is MNHEY, CDR2 SMNVEV, per germline (reference sequence). The V end was cut by 3 bases, the J end by 4 bases, with 13 bases between. The CDR3 sequence: CASSFTGRGNQPQHF. CDR3 in DNA: TGTGCCAGCAGTTTTACCGGACGGGGTAATCAGCCCCAGCATTTT.

The rearrangement uses TRBV19 and TRBJ2-2; TRBD2 matches 12 bases. V shed 5 bases, J shed 2 bases, and the junction held 6 bases outside the gene matches. Germline V gene sequence: CDR1 LNHDA, CDR2 SQIVND (reference sequence). This CDR3 comprises 17 residues. This CDR3 is CASSLTSGGTNTGELFF. The CDR3 nucleotides read TGTGCCAGTAGTCTTACTAGCGGGGGGACCAACACCGGGGAGCTGTTTTTT.

A single count supports this clone. The chain carries TRBV7-2 and TRBJ2-3, with a weak D call TRBD1 (5 bases). CDR1 is SGHTA, CDR2 FQGNSA, per germline. V was shortened by 5 bases and J by 7 bases, with 10 bases between the two germline ends. The CDR3 consists of 12 residues. CDR3 residues: CASSTRQNTQYF. Written as DNA, the CDR3 is TGTGCCAGCAGCACCCGACAGAATACGCAGTATTTT.

DNA for the CDR3: TGTGCCAGCAGCCAAAGTTCGGGGCCCCAGCATTTT. Translated: CASSQSSGPQHF. V usage is TRBV3-1 (or the pseudogene TRBV3-2) and J usage is TRBJ1-5; D is undetermined. V gave up 2 bases and J gave up 9 bases, with 8 bases separating them. CDR3 length: 12 residues. CDR1 LGHDT and CDR2 YNNKEL come from the germline V gene (reference sequence).

V is TRBV6-5 and J is TRBJ2-2; the D is unclear. Germline CDR1 is MNHEY and CDR2 is SVGAGI. The CDR3 runs to 15 residues. Trimming took off 6 bases at V and 6 bases at J, with 17 bases between the two ends. The CDR3 reads CASSRSALVAGELFF. CDR3 DNA: TGTGCCAGCAGCAGATCTGCCCTAGTCGCCGGGGAGCTGTTTTTT.

This clone was seen only a few times. This rearrangement joins TRBV7-3 to TRBJ2-7, with 8 bases lining up with TRBD2. This CDR3 has 15 amino acids. V was clipped by 5 bases and J by 2 bases; unmatched bases: 8. The germline CDR1 and CDR2 sequences are SGHTA and FQGTGA. For the CDR3, the DNA is TGTGCCAGCAGCGGAGGTAGCGGGACGACCTACGAGCAGTACTTC. Amino acids: CASSGGSGTTYEQYF.

The gene calls are TRBV6-1 and TRBJ1-2, with D perhaps matching TRBD1 (6 bases). This CDR3 comprises 16 residues. Between the trimmed V and J ends, which lost 4 bases and 0 bases, there was a span of 15 bases. Per the germline V gene, CDR1 is MNHNS and CDR2 is SASEGT. Here the CDR3 reads CASSGGGREANYGYTF. The CDR3 DNA reads TGTGCCAGCAGTGGGGGGGGCAGGGAAGCTAACTATGGCTACACCTTC.

The V gene is TRBV18, the J gene TRBJ1-2, with TRBD1 matching over 7 bases. V shed 3 bases and J 6 bases; nucleotides not matched to a gene: 4. Germline-derived CDR1 and CDR2 are KGHSH and LQKENI. This CDR3 region has 13 residues. CDR3 nucleotide sequence: TGTGCCAGCTCACCCGGACAGGAGAATGGCTACACCTTC. It specifies CASSPGQENGYTF.

The gene calls are TRBV4-1 and TRBJ2-3; 12 bases line up with TRBD2. Unmatched junction bases numbered 6, after V lost 1 base and J lost 4 bases. The length of the CDR3 is 17 residues. The germline V gene has CDR1 MGHRA and CDR2 YSYEKL. The CDR3 is CASSQGRLAGGPDTQYF. The CDR3 coding sequence is TGCGCCAGCAGCCAAGGTCGTCTAGCGGGGGGGCCAGATACGCAGTATTTT.

J is TRBJ1-1 and V is TRBV4-3; maybe TRBD1 (5 bases). Trimming cost V 0 bases and J 3 bases, with 11 bases left between them. CDR3 length: 15 residues. CDR1 and CDR2 from the germline V gene are LGHNA and YSLEER. Written as DNA, the CDR3 is TGCGCCAGCAGCCAAGATTTAGGGGTTTACACTGAAGCTTTCTTT. It codes for CASSQDLGVYTEAFF.